This T cell receptor (beta chain) was sequenced during a study of PD-1 blockade in mismatch repair-deficient tumors (dated 2017 in TCRdb). At the level of the whole study: The trial enrolled just over 85 consecutive patients with 11 to 12 mismatch repair-deficient cancer types between 2013 and 2016, all previously treated and progressing. Tumor-associated T cell clones in the peripheral blood of patients responding to PD-1 blockade were tracked using deep sequencing of TCR CDR3 regions. The research as a whole found: Tumor-resident clones, often undetectable in blood before treatment, expanded rapidly after pembrolizumab and then contracted, generally before radiologic responses.

Comment on this clone: Its binding antigen is unknown. Base qualities are not recorded, but no much larger clone differs from it by a single base.

Receptors were amplified or captured by the immunoSEQ multiplex PCR assay. TCRdb mirrors the immuneACCESS table, restricted to in-frame sequences. Some clones are absent from its copies; in checked studies, under half trace to an unresolved V gene, and the reason for the others is unknown. The sample yields some 100,000 clones; 82% were counted once. The ten largest clones represent approximately 6.5% of the sample. Mismatch repair deficiency was established in every enrolled patient by polymerase chain reaction or immunohistochemistry. TCR sequencing was performed for a few patients who responded to pembrolizumab therapy. In the phase II trial, pembrolizumab PD-1 blockade was tested prospectively in advanced mismatch repair-deficient cancers, no matter which tissue of origin the cancers came from. Serial peripheral blood T cell samples were collected before and at multiple times after starting PD-1 blockade. Blood sampling times were expressed in weeks after the first pembrolizumab dose.

The TCR originated in an adult with mismatch repair-deficient cancer. The sequencing here drew on peripheral blood, taken roughly 35 weeks after starting pembrolizumab.

The CDR3 here reads CSVTGTGFMQYF. The DNA sequence is TGCAGCGTCACCGGGACGGGGTTTATGCAGTATTTT. The sequence is built from TRBV29-1 and TRBJ2-3; the D gene may be TRBD1 or TRBD2, since each aligns over 5 bases. V sheds 6 bases and J sheds 11 bases, leaving 18 bases between their ends. CDR1 and CDR2, per the germline V gene, are SQVTM and ANQGSEA. The CDR3, from cysteine to phenylalanine, totals 12 residues. CDR3 DNA only is kept here, 36 bases in frame from base 1.